These 17 T cell receptor beta chains originate from one sample sequenced in a study of post-analysis software for immune sequencing data. These TCRs are of unknown antigen specificity. Unique molecular identifiers were carried by the TCR beta cDNA libraries. TCRdb itself ran the PCR reads through MiXCR, one entry per CDR3 protein. The sample consists of about 430,000 distinct CDR3 sequences, more than 30% of them appearing once. Whole-study results and caveats: Patients carried five TRBV segments more frequently than controls did, and TRBV5-6, TRBV5-1 and TRBV20-1 were among them.

The sample taken for sequencing was blood. These receptors were taken from a girl aged 2-10 years with multiple sclerosis.

This clonotype was picked up a small number of times. V usage is TRBV7-9 and J usage is TRBJ2-7; 7 bases map to TRBD2. The V and J ends lost 1 base and 2 bases, in that order; junction bases with no gene match: 2. This CDR3 has 14 amino acids. Germline loops: CDR1 SEHNR, CDR2 FQNEAQ (reference sequence). Here the CDR3 DNA reads TGTGCCAGCAGCTTAGATAGCGGGCCCTACGAGCAGTACTTC. Its translation is CASSLDSGPYEQYF.

The CDR3 DNA follows: TGCGCCAGCAGGGGAGTGAATGAGCAGTTCTTC. It translates to CASRGVNEQFF. This sequence joins TRBV5-1 and TRBJ2-1; D is perhaps TRBD2 (5 bases). Germline V CDR1 and CDR2: SGHRS, YFSETQ. The CDR3 consists of 11 residues. V lost 5 bases and J 7 bases, leaving 7 bases between the germline ends. The complete variable domain, with remaining parts taken from reference TRBV5-1 and TRBJ2-1, reads KAGVTQTPRYLIKTRGQQVTLSCSPISGHRSVSWYQQTPGQGLQFLFEYFSETQRNKGNFPGRFSGRQFSNSRSEMNVSTLELGDSALYLCASRGVNEQFFGPGTRLTVL.

This clonotype came up a few times. CDR3 sequence: CASSGGLAGPYEQYF. DNA of the CDR3: TGTGCCAGCAGTGGGGGACTAGCGGGGCCCTACGAGCAGTACTTC. The chain couples TRBV12-3 or TRBV12-4 to TRBJ2-7; 13 bases map to TRBD2. Losses at the gene ends were 5 bases for V and 2 bases for J; bases not matched to a gene: 3. The CDR3 loop spans 15 amino acids.

There are a few counts of this clonotype. The chain uses TRBV20-1 and TRBJ2-4, with 12 positions matching TRBD2. The J call may be incorrect, as the DNA end agrees better with TRBJ2-7. This CDR3 has 13 residues. Germline V lookup: CDR1 DFQATT, CDR2 SNEGSKA (reference sequence). The CDR3 sequence: CSGGLAGGGEQYF. In nucleotides, the CDR3 is TGCAGTGGGGGACTAGCGGGTGGTGGCGAGCAGTACTTC.

This clonotype is labeled as medium-sized. The chain couples TRBV5-1 to TRBJ1-4; D might be TRBD1 (5 bases). This CDR3 has 16 residues. V lost 4 bases to trimming and J lost 6 bases, with 19 bases between them. CDR1 SGHRS and CDR2 YFSETQ come from the germline V gene. DNA of the CDR3: TGCGCCAGCAGCATCCGGGACCCGGGGGAAGATGAAAAACTGTTTTTT. It translates to CASSIRDPGEDEKLFF.

This clonotype has more than one count but fewer than ten. The chain couples TRBV9 to TRBJ2-5; D tentatively fits TRBD1 or TRBD2 (5 bases each). CDR1 is SGDLS and CDR2 is YYNGEE in the germline V gene. This CDR3 region has 14 residues. V was clipped by 0 bases and J by 6 bases, with 12 bases between them. Written as DNA, the CDR3 is TGTGCCAGCAGCGTAGAAATAGAGGGACAGACCCAGTACTTC. Its protein is CASSVEIEGQTQYF.

The chain uses TRBV10-3 and TRBJ2-5; D is undetermined. Germline lookup yields CDR1 ENHRY and CDR2 SYGVKD. Trimming removed 0 bases at V and 0 bases at J, with 8 bases between. The CDR3 totals 15 residues. The CDR3 DNA is TGTGCCATCAGTGAGTCGGGAAGGTACCAAGAGACCCAGTACTTC. Residues: CAISESGRYQETQYF.

This clonotype was counted a few times. The junction differs from germline at one of its ends, possibly a read error. The rearrangement joins TRBV18 to TRBJ1-6; possibly TRBD1 for D (6 bases). Germline V gives CDR1 KGHSH, CDR2 LQKENI. The CDR3 is 15 amino acids. Here the CDR3 DNA reads TGTGCCAGCTCACCAGTGACAGGCCAGAATTCACCCCCCCACTTT. It encodes CASSPVTGQNSPPHF.

The chain carries TRBV5-1 and TRBJ2-7, with 9 nucleotides matching TRBD2. Trimming took 1 base from V and 0 from J; bases not matched to a gene: 11. This CDR3 comprises 18 residues. Germline V gives CDR1 SGHRS, CDR2 YFSETQ. CDR3 sequence reads: CASSLYPAAGGSSYEQYF. The CDR3 DNA reads TGCGCCAGCAGCTTGTATCCGGCAGCGGGGGGAAGCTCCTACGAGCAGTACTTC.

The rearrangement uses TRBV7-6 and TRBJ2-7, with no clear D. V was pared by 5 bases and J by 0 bases, with 11 bases between. This CDR3 is built from 14 residues. The germline gives CDR1 SGHVS, CDR2 FNYEAQ. The CDR3 sequence: CASSQELFSYEQYF. CDR3 coding DNA: TGTGCCAGCAGCCAAGAGCTGTTCTCCTACGAGCAGTACTTC.

The gene calls are TRBV4-2 and TRBJ2-3, with 14 bases that match TRBD2. The CDR3 is made up of 16 amino acids. J was trimmed by 6 bases and V by 3 bases; bases with no gene match: 5. Germline CDR1 and CDR2: LGHNA and YNFKEQ. In DNA, the CDR3 is TGTGCCAGCAGCCAGGGGACTAGCGGGAGTGTGGATACGCAGTATTTT. Its translation: CASSQGTSGSVDTQYF.

Remarks on this clonotype: At one end, the junction sequence differs from germline, possibly due to a read error. This chain joins TRBV10-3 and TRBJ1-4; 8 positions agree with TRBD1. Germline V lookup: CDR1 ENHRY, CDR2 SYGVKD. The CDR3 sequence is 14 residues long. CDR3 sequence reads: CAISDRQGSERLFF. The CDR3 coding sequence is TGTGCCATCAGTGACAGACAGGGGTCTGAAAGACTGTTTTTT.

The sample holds a few counts of this clonotype. V gene TRBV5-1 combines with J gene TRBJ1-2; D is possibly TRBD1 (6 bases). The V end was cut by 3 bases, the J end by 0 bases, with 6 bases between. The CDR3 sequence is 13 residues long. Germline V gene data show CDR1 as SGHRS and CDR2 as YFSETQ. CDR3 in DNA: TGCGCCAGCAGCTGGGACACTAACTATGGCTACACCTTC. It codes for CASSWDTNYGYTF.

In nucleotides, the CDR3 is TGTGCCAGCAGCCCAGGGGACAGCGTATACGAGCAGTACTTC. It yields the protein CASSPGDSVYEQYF. This rearrangement joins TRBV6-2 or TRBV6-3 to TRBJ2-7; the match to TRBD1 covers 7 bases. Germline CDR1 is MNHEY and CDR2 is SVGEGT. With V trimmed by 6 bases and J by 4 bases, 9 bases remained unmatched. The CDR3 is made up of 14 amino acids.

This clonotype showed up just a few times. This chain links TRBV5-8 with TRBJ1-4, with TRBD1 as a possible D gene (6 bases). The V and J ends lost 6 bases and 3 bases respectively, with 15 bases between them. CDR3 length: 15 residues. Germline values: CDR1 SGHTS, CDR2 YDEGEE. The chain's CDR3 is CASTPQGLSNEKLFF. Written as DNA, the CDR3 is TGTGCCAGCACTCCCCAGGGGCTATCTAATGAAAAACTGTTTTTT. Supplemented by reference TRBV5-8 and TRBJ1-4, the full variable domain reads EAGVTQSPTHLIKTRGQQATLRCSPISGHTSVYWYQQALGLGLQFLLWYDEGEERNRGNFPPRFSGRQFPNYSSELNVNALELEDSALYLCASTPQGLSNEKLFFGSGTQLSVL.

This clonotype appeared once. The rearrangement joins TRBV5-1 to TRBJ2-1; no clear D gene. Germline assignment: CDR1 SGHRS and CDR2 YFSETQ. CDR3 length equals 16 residues. The ends were cut back, 0 bases at V and 0 bases at J, with 10 bases in the middle. Here the CDR3 reads CASSLEVRGSYNEQFF. The CDR3, as DNA: TGCGCCAGCAGCTTGGAAGTTCGTGGCTCCTACAATGAGCAGTTCTTC.

This sequence joins TRBV4-1 and TRBJ1-5; a weak D match, TRBD1 (5 bases). The CDR3 sequence is 13 residues long. CDR1 is MGHRA, CDR2 YSYEKL, per germline. Trimming removed 5 bases at V and 7 bases at J, with 12 bases between. The CDR3 sequence is CASSAGKGQPQHF. Here the CDR3 DNA reads TGCGCCAGCAGCGCCGGTAAGGGGCAGCCCCAGCATTTT.